This entry is about one TCR beta chain. The table came from immunoSEQ multiplex PCR; TCRdb's copy has only in-frame clones and leaves some out. Of approximately 220,000 clones listed, 90% are singletons. Germline CDR1 and CDR2: MNHEY and SVGAGI. The V gene lost 8 bases and the J gene lost 0 bases, with 8 bases spanning the gap. This CDR3 has 13 residues. This record comes from a study of blood T cell repertoires in COVID-19. This sequence joins TRBV6-5 and TRBJ2-1, with D unresolved. The TCR originated in a man aged 30 to 39 who had been exposed to COVID-19. The sample taken for sequencing was PBMCs or T cells enriched from blood (not recorded which). For the CDR3, the DNA is TGTGCCAGCGGCCGGAGCTCCTACAATGAGCAGTTCTTC. It codes for CASGRSSYNEQFF.